This T cell receptor beta chain was sequenced in a study of siplizumab effects on memory and regulatory T cells. Findings and limits, study-wide: There were only a minor fraction of alloreactive clones that mapped to unstimulated subsets. Memory T cells appeared less diverse than naive cells, which seemed to contribute substantially to alloresponse. Proliferating Tregs in siplizumab cultures were never verified as suppressive.

Sequencing used immunoSEQ multiplex PCR; TCRdb keeps in-frame clones, though not all of them. The sample lists around 100,000 clones, approximately 93% occurring once. A note on this clone: Its specificity is not known.

The receptor was isolated from a human donor in good health. The specimen was Tregs sorted from blood.

The CDR3 protein is CASSPGVQETQYF. The CDR3 DNA is TGTGCCAGCAGCCCGGGGGTCCAAGAGACCCAGTACTTC. The V and J genes are TRBV11-2 and TRBJ2-5, with D tentatively TRBD2 (6 bases). The CDR3 consists of 13 residues. Germline lookup yields CDR1 SGHAT and CDR2 FQNNGV. Trimming shortened V by 5 bases and J by 1 base, and 8 bases separated the two germline ends.